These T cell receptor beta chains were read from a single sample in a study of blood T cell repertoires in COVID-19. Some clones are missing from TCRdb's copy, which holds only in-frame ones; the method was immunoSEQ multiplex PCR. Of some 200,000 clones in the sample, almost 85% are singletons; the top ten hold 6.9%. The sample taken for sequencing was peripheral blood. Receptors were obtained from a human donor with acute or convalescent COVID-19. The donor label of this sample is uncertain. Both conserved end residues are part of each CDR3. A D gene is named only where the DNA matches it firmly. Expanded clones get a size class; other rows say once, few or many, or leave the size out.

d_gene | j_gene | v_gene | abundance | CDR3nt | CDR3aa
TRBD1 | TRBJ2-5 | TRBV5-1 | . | TGCGCCAGCAGCTTAGCGACAGGGAACCAAGAGACCCAGTACTTC | CASSLATGNQETQYF
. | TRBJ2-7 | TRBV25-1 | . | TGTGCCAGCAGCTCCTCCGGGTGGACCTACGAGCAGTACTTC | CASSSSGWTYEQYF
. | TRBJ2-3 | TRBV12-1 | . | TGTGCCAGCAGCCCTTTAAAAGGAGACACAGATACGCAGTATTTT | CASSPLKGDTDTQYF
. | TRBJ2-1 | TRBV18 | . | TGTGCCAGCTCACCGGGACAAGTCGAGTACAATGAGCAGTTCTTC | CASSPGQVEYNEQFF
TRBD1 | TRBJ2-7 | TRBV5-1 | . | TGCGCCAGCAGCTTGGAGACAGGGTTCGAGCAGTACTTC | CASSLETGFEQYF
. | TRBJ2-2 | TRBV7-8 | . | TGTGCCAGCAGCTTCCAGGAAATTGCCGGGGAGCTGTTTTTT | CASSFQEIAGELFF
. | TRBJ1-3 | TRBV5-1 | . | TGCGCCAGCAGCTTGGCCGCGGGGTCTGGAAACACCATATATTTT | CASSLAAGSGNTIYF
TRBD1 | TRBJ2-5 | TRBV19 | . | TGTGCCAGTAGCCCGGGACAGGTAATGCAGGAGACCCAGTACTTC | CASSPGQVMQETQYF
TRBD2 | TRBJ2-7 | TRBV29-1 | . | TGCAGCGTCGCTCTAGCGGGGCTCTACGAGCAGTACTTC | CSVALAGLYEQYF
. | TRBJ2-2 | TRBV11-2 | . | TGTGCCAGCAGCTTAGGCCCTATCGAGGCCGGGGAGCTGTTTTTT | CASSLGPIEAGELFF
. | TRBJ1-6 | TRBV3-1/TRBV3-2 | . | TGTGCCAGCAGCCCTTGGGAGGGGGACAATTCACCCCTCCACTTT | CASSPWEGDNSPLHF
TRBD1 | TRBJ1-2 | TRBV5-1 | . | TGCGCCAGCAGCCTTGGACAGGGGGCCGGAGGCTACACCTTC | CASSLGQGAGGYTF
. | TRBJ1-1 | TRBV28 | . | TGTGCCAGCACCCCGTCGGGAAAGTTGGGCACTGAAGCTTTCTTT | CASTPSGKLGTEAFF
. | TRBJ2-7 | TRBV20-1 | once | TGCAGTGCGCGCACAGGGTACGAGCAGTACTTC | CSARTGYEQYF
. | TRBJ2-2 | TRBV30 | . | TGTGCCTGGAGTTGGTCAGTCTACACCGGGGAGCTGTTTTTT | CAWSWSVYTGELFF
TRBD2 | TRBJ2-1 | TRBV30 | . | TGTGCCTGGGTTAGCGGGAGCTCCTACAATGAGCAGTTCTTC | CAWVSGSSYNEQFF
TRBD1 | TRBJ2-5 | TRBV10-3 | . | TGTGCCACAACCCCGGGACAGGGGGCGCGGGAGACCCAGTACTTC | CATTPGQGARETQYF
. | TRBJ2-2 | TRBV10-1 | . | TGCGCCAGCAGTGAAGCGCGGGGGAACACCGGGGAGCTGTTTTTT | CASSEARGNTGELFF
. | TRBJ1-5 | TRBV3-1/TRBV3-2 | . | TGTGCCAGCAGCCAAGCGGCAGGGAATCAGCCCCAGCATTTT | CASSQAAGNQPQHF
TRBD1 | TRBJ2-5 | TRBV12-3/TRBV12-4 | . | TGTGCCAGCAGTTTATTGGTCCGGGACAGTTTATACTTC | CASSLLVRDSLYF
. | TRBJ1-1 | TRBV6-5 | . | TGTGCCAGCAGTTCCGGACAGAGGAACACTGAAGCTTTCTTT | CASSSGQRNTEAFF
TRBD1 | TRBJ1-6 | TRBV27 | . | TGTGCCAGCAGTTATCGGACAGGGGGCGAAAATTCACCCCTCCACTTT | CASSYRTGGENSPLHF
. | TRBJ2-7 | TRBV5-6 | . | TGTGCCAGCAGCGAACGAGGCGAGCAGTACTTC | CASSERGEQYF
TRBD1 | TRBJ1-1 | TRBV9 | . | TGTGCCAGCAGCCCGGGACAGGAGAACACTGAAGCTTTCTTT | CASSPGQENTEAFF